This entry lists 10 T cell receptor beta chains sequenced from one sample in a study of cytomegalovirus exposure and HLA in healthy donors. PCR involved 60 Vbeta and 13 Jbeta primers. The table came from immunoSEQ multiplex PCR; TCRdb's copy has only in-frame clones and leaves some out. The sample lists some 130,000 clones, about 83% seen once, with more than 4.5% in the top ten. Sequenced: PBMCs. The receptors shown here come from a woman between 25 and 40 years old in good health and CMV-seronegative.

V gene TRBV30 combines with J gene TRBJ2-7, with a weak D call TRBD1 (6 bases). CDR1 is GTSNPN and CDR2 is SVGIG in the germline V gene (reference sequence). V was shortened by 3 bases and J by 2 bases, with 11 bases between the two germline ends. The CDR3 is 13 residues long. The CDR3 loop reads CAWSRDNTYEQYF. As DNA, the CDR3 is TGTGCCTGGAGCCGGGACAATACCTACGAGCAGTACTTC. The full variable domain, with the rest looked up from reference TRBV30 and TRBJ2-7, is SQTIHQWPATLVQPVGSPLSLECTVEGTSNPNLYWYRQAAGRGLQLLFYSVGIGQISSEVPQNLSASRPQDRQFILSSKKLLLSDSGFYLCAWSRDNTYEQYFGPGTRLTVT.

The chain uses TRBV7-8 and TRBJ2-1; 8 bases align to TRBD2. CDR1 SGHVS and CDR2 FQNEAQ come from the germline V gene. V gave up 2 bases and J gave up 4 bases; unmatched junction bases: 7. This CDR3 comprises 16 residues. The CDR3 region is CASSLTGTRLYNEQFF. The CDR3 nucleotides are TGTGCCAGCAGCTTAACAGGGACTAGACTGTACAATGAGCAGTTCTTC.

CDR3 in amino acids: CASSPYSGLFLPGELFF. CDR3 DNA: TGTGCCAGCAGTCCCTATTCAGGGTTATTTCTCCCCGGGGAGCTGTTTTTT. This chain uses TRBV28 with TRBJ2-2; the D gene is possibly TRBD1 (5 bases). This CDR3 has 17 amino acids. Trimming left V 5 bases short and J 6 bases short, with 22 bases between. Per the germline V gene, CDR1 is MDHEN and CDR2 is SYDVKM.

In DNA form, the CDR3 reads TGTGCCAGCAGGTCCGGGACAGCCTACGAGCAGTACTTC. Its translation is CASRSGTAYEQYF. This rearrangement joins TRBV7-9 to TRBJ2-7; 7 bases align to TRBD1. V was clipped by 6 bases and J by 2 bases; unmatched bases: 4. The germline gives CDR1 SEHNR, CDR2 FQNEAQ (reference sequence). The CDR3 loop spans 13 amino acids. Using reference TRBV7-9 and TRBJ2-7 for the parts outside the CDR3, the full variable domain is DTGVSQNPRHKITKRGQNVTFRCDPISEHNRLYWYRQTLGQGPEFLTYFQNEAQLEKSRLLSDRFSAERPKGSFSTLEIQRTEQGDSAMYLCASRSGTAYEQYFGPGTRLTVT.

This clone has only one observation. This chain links TRBV7-9 with TRBJ1-3, with 10 bases lining up with TRBD1. Germline lookup yields CDR1 SEHNR and CDR2 FQNEAQ (reference sequence). The CDR3 is 16 amino acids. After removal of 3 bases from V and 8 bases from J, the junction contained 10 bases not matched to a gene. The CDR3 region is CASSLGTGALGDTIYF. As DNA, the CDR3 is TGTGCCAGCAGCTTGGGGACAGGGGCTCTTGGGGACACCATATATTTT. Full variable domain (remainder filled in from reference TRBV7-9 and TRBJ1-3): DTGVSQNPRHKITKRGQNVTFRCDPISEHNRLYWYRQTLGQGPEFLTYFQNEAQLEKSRLLSDRFSAERPKGSFSTLEIQRTEQGDSAMYLCASSLGTGALGDTIYFGEGSWLTVV.

CDR3 sequence: CASSEGQGAYEQYF. The CDR3 nucleotides are TGTGCCAGCAGCGAAGGACAGGGGGCCTACGAGCAGTACTTC. This chain links TRBV9 with TRBJ2-7; the match to TRBD1 covers 10 bases. V trimming: 3 bases; J trimming: 2 bases; junction bases outside the gene matches: 2. The germline CDR1 and CDR2 sequences are SGDLS and YYNGEE. The CDR3 spans 14 residues.

The V gene is TRBV7-2, the J gene TRBJ2-7; D is perhaps TRBD2 (6 bases). The germline V gene encodes CDR1 SGHTA and CDR2 FQGNSA. V was shortened by 6 bases and J by 5 bases, with 14 bases between the two germline ends. CDR3 length equals 13 residues. The CDR3 sequence is CASSSIGGNEQYF. CDR3 coding DNA: TGTGCCAGCAGTTCGATAGGCGGGAACGAGCAGTACTTC. Drawing the rest from reference TRBV7-2 and TRBJ2-7, the complete variable domain is GAGVSQSPSNKVTEKGKDVELRCDPISGHTALYWYRQSLGQGLEFLIYFQGNSAPDKSGLPSDRFSAERTGGSVSTLTIQRTQQEDSAVYLCASSSIGGNEQYFGPGTRLTVT.

This clone was detected only once. This chain joins TRBV27 and TRBJ2-1, with 8 positions matching TRBD2. Germline CDR1 MNHEY, CDR2 SMNVEV (reference sequence). The CDR3 sequence is 17 residues long. J was trimmed by 6 bases and V by 6 bases; bases with no gene match: 16. CDR3 amino acids: CASSDTKGTRITNEQFF. CDR3 sequence (DNA): TGTGCCAGCAGCGATACCAAAGGGACTAGAATTACCAATGAGCAGTTCTTC.

The rearrangement links TRBV19 to TRBJ2-2, with 11 bases that match TRBD2. Looked up from germline, CDR1 is LNHDA and CDR2 is SQIVND (reference sequence). V lost 2 bases and J lost 2; bases outside the gene matches: 7. The CDR3 consists of 18 residues. CDR3 nucleotide sequence: TGTGCCAGTAGTATACCCCGAGGACTAGCGGGTAACACCGGGGAGCTGTTTTTT. Amino acids: CASSIPRGLAGNTGELFF.

This clone was recorded only once. The rearrangement joins TRBV7-2 to TRBJ2-2; 7 nucleotides line up with TRBD2. Germline-derived CDR1 and CDR2 are SGHTA and FQGNSA. V dropped 5 bases and J dropped 7; count of bases not matched to a gene: 10. The CDR3 has 15 amino acids. The CDR3 protein is CASSPGAGRGGELFF. The CDR3 nucleotides are TGTGCCAGCAGCCCCGGTGCGGGGAGGGGCGGGGAGCTGTTTTTT. The full variable domain, with the rest looked up from reference TRBV7-2 and TRBJ2-2, is GAGVSQSPSNKVTEKGKDVELRCDPISGHTALYWYRQSLGQGLEFLIYFQGNSAPDKSGLPSDRFSAERTGGSVSTLTIQRTQQEDSAVYLCASSPGAGRGGELFFGEGSRLTVL.